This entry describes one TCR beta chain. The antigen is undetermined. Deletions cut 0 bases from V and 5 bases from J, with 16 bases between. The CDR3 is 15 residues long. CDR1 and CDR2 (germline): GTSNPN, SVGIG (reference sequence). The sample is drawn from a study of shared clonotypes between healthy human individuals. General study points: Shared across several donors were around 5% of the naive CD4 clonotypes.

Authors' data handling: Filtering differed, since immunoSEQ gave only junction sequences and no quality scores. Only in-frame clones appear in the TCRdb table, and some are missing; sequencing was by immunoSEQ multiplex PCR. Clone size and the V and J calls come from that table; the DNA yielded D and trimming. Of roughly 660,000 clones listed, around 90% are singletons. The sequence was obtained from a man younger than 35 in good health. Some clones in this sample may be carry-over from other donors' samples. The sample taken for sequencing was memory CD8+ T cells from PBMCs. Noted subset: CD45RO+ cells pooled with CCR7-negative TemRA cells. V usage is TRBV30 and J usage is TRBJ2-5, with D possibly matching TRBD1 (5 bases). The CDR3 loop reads CAWSVAQGIAETQYF. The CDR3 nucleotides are TGTGCCTGGAGTGTAGCGCAGGGTATCGCGGAGACCCAGTACTTC. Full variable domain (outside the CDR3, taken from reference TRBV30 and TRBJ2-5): SQTIHQWPATLVQPVGSPLSLECTVEGTSNPNLYWYRQAAGRGLQLLFYSVGIGQISSEVPQNLSASRPQDRQFILSSKKLLLSDSGFYLCAWSVAQGIAETQYFGPGTRLLVL.